This T cell receptor beta chain was observed in a study of T cell changes during pregnancy in multiple sclerosis. Profiled with immunoSEQ multiplex PCR; TCRdb holds only in-frame clones, not every one. The top ten clones hold under 1.2% of a sample with some 75,000 clones, nearly 95% of them seen once. Trimming removed 5 bases at V and 6 bases at J, with 5 bases between. Germline V CDR1 and CDR2: LNHDA, SQIVND (reference sequence). The CDR3 consists of 11 residues. The specimen comprised peripheral blood, sampled in the second trimester of pregnancy. The TCR comes from a female donor with multiple sclerosis, enrolled in a pregnancy study. The genes are TRBV19 and TRBJ2-4; no definite D call. For the CDR3, the DNA is TGTGCCAGTAGTCACGGAAACATTCAGTACTTC. Translating it yields CASSHGNIQYF.